A single sample gave rise to the 13 T cell receptor beta chains below, sequenced in a study of identical twins' blood T cells. TCRdb itself ran the 5' RACE reads through MiXCR, one entry per CDR3 protein. This table has hundreds of thousands of distinct CDR3 sequences, roughly 27% appearing once. The specimen sequenced was PBMCs. The source is a woman aged 18 to 49 in good health.

This chain joins TRBV21-1 and TRBJ1-2; the table's D gene call, TRBD1, was not cross checked with the DNA. TRBV21-1 is tagged as a pseudogene. This CDR3 spans 16 amino acids. CDR3 sequence reads: CASSKGLRTGNYGYTF. The CDR3 DNA reads as TGTGCCAGCAGCAAAGGCCTAAGGACAGGGAACTATGGCTACACCTTC.

In this sample, this clonotype turned up a few times. The chain uses TRBV20-1 and TRBJ1-2; no definite D call. This CDR3 region has 11 residues. Germline CDR1 and CDR2: DFQATT and SNEGSKA (reference sequence). V lost 6 bases and J lost 4, with 9 bases in between. The CDR3 loop reads CSAIASYGYTF. Written as DNA, the CDR3 is TGCAGTGCAATTGCGAGCTATGGCTACACCTTC.

The chain recombines TRBV20-1 with TRBJ1-1; TRBD1 matches at 7 bases. Germline CDR1 and CDR2: DFQATT and SNEGSKA (reference sequence). The CDR3 totals 13 residues. With 1 base clipped from V and 11 bases from J, the junction kept 10 bases outside the gene matches. CDR3 sequence reads: CSARVPQGDMAFF. As DNA, the CDR3 is TGCAGTGCTAGAGTACCGCAGGGGGATATGGCTTTCTTT.

About this clonotype: The junction departs from the called germline gene at one end, perhaps through a read error. This chain connects TRBV11-2 to TRBJ2-1; D remains ambiguous. CDR3 length: 15 amino acids. The V gene's germline CDR1 is SGHAT and CDR2 FQNNGV. This CDR3 reads CAGSLAARYYNEQFF. Here the CDR3 DNA reads TGTGCCGGCAGCTTAGCCGCCAGGTACTACAATGAGCAGTTCTTC.

The gene calls are TRBV20-1 and TRBJ2-1; TRBD1 is a possible D gene (5 bases). Germline V gene sequence: CDR1 DFQATT, CDR2 SNEGSKA (reference sequence). This CDR3 has 11 residues. Trimming pared 8 bases from V and 13 bases from J, leaving 18 bases between. CDR3 sequence (DNA): TGCAGTACTTCAAGAAAGGGGTCCCAGTTCTTC. Translation gives CSTSRKGSQFF.

The chain employs TRBV9 and TRBJ2-3, with D tentatively TRBD2 (5 bases). Per germline, CDR1 SGDLS and CDR2 YYNGEE. V dropped 0 bases and J dropped 5 bases, with 13 bases sitting between them. The CDR3 has 15 residues. The CDR3 spells CASSVASLARDTQYF. CDR3 sequence (DNA): TGTGCCAGCAGCGTAGCAAGCCTAGCACGAGATACGCAGTATTTT.

The chain employs TRBV29-1 and TRBJ1-1; no definite D call. The CDR3 sequence is 12 residues long. The germline V gene has CDR1 SQVTM and CDR2 ANQGSEA. V lost 4 bases to trimming and J lost 7 bases, with 13 bases between them. CDR3 loop: CSVVTSRGEAFF. CDR3 DNA: TGCAGCGTTGTTACGAGTCGCGGTGAAGCTTTCTTT.

This sequence joins TRBV23-1 and TRBJ2-3, with D hard to call. TRBV23-1 carries the ORF label, with uncertain function. This CDR3 spans 14 amino acids. Trimming cost V 4 bases and J 5 bases, with 13 bases left between them. This chain's CDR3 is CASSLPWGKDTQYF. The CDR3, as DNA: TGCGCCAGCAGTCTGCCCTGGGGAAAAGATACGCAGTATTTT.

This clonotype was counted at least ten times. The rearrangement links TRBV5-1 to TRBJ2-1; D is perhaps TRBD2 (6 bases). The V end was cut by 8 bases, the J end by 9 bases, with 15 bases between. CDR1 and CDR2 (germline): SGHRS, YFSETQ. There are 12 residues in the CDR3. CDR3 region: CASSLEGGEQFF. The CDR3 DNA reads TGCGCCAGTTCACTTGAGGGAGGTGAGCAGTTCTTC.

The CDR3 DNA reads as TGTGCCAGCGATGAAAGCTCCTACAATGAGCAGTTCTTC. Translation gives CASDESSYNEQFF. The V gene is TRBV7-9, the J gene TRBJ2-1; no definite D call. The ends were cut back, 8 bases at V and 0 bases at J, with 8 bases in the middle. The CDR3 is made up of 13 amino acids. Germline CDR1 and CDR2: SEHNR and FQNEAQ (reference sequence).

This clonotype was detected only once. This chain uses TRBV19 with TRBJ2-5; possible D gene TRBD2, 5 bases. V lost 3 bases and J lost 5, with 13 bases in between. CDR1 is LNHDA, CDR2 SQIVND, per germline (reference sequence). CDR3 length: 14 amino acids. DNA for the CDR3: TGTGCCAGTAGTATTGGCGGGTCCAGGGAGACCCAGTACTTC. Translation gives CASSIGGSRETQYF.

This clonotype has just a few counts. J is TRBJ2-1 and V is TRBV9; the match to TRBD2 covers 14 bases. The germline CDR1 and CDR2 sequences are SGDLS and YYNGEE. V shed 10 bases and J 7 bases; nucleotides not matched to a gene: 7. The CDR3 length is 14 residues. Here the CDR3 reads CASQGLAGENEQFF. The CDR3 nucleotides are TGTGCCTCCCAGGGACTAGCGGGAGAGAATGAGCAGTTCTTC.

This rearrangement joins TRBV5-1 to TRBJ1-1, with D possibly being TRBD1 (6 bases). This CDR3 region has 13 residues. Germline V gene data show CDR1 as SGHRS and CDR2 as YFSETQ. The V and J ends lost 7 bases and 1 base respectively, with 11 bases between them. DNA for the CDR3: TGCGCCAGCGGTTGGGGACAGAACACTGAAGCTTTCTTT. Translated, it gives CASGWGQNTEAFF.